Presented here are 17 T cell receptor beta chains from one specimen sequenced in a study of blood T cells in healthy people across ages. Using a J-beta primer mix together with a sample-barcoded 5' primer, a second PCR was run for roughly 7 to 11 cycles. TCRdb analysed the 5' RACE reads with MiXCR anew, one entry per CDR3 protein. Counted here are 730,000 or so distinct CDR3 sequences, roughly 41% occurring once; the ten biggest clones make up 25% to 35%. Sequencing used blood. These receptor sequences come from a man older than 75 in good health.

Details on this clonotype: A much larger clone differs from this one at a single base, so this may be a read error. V and J are TRBV6-5 and TRBJ2-1; 9 bases line up with TRBD1. This CDR3 contains 15 residues. CDR1 and CDR2 (germline): MNHEY, SVGAGI. CDR3 DNA sequence: TGTGTCAGCACCAGAATGGGACAGGGCAGGAATGAGCAGTTCTTC. It specifies CVSTRMGQGRNEQFF.

The V and J genes are TRBV6-6 and TRBJ2-5; TRBD1 might be the D (6 bases). The CDR3 contains 12 residues. Germline CDR1 is MNHNY and CDR2 is SVGAGI (reference sequence). In nucleotides, the CDR3 is TGTGCTGCGGACAGCAAGGGGTGGACCCAGTACTTC. Translating it yields CAADSKGWTQYF.

This clonotype was observed many times. The rearrangement joins TRBV12-5 to TRBJ1-2; 8 bases fit TRBD1. V lost 7 bases to trimming and J lost 5 bases; unmatched junction nucleotides: 6. CDR1 and CDR2 from the germline V gene are LGHNT and FRNRAP. The CDR3 totals 13 residues. The CDR3 spells CASALDRAYGYTF. The CDR3 nucleotides read TGTGCTAGTGCCTTGGACAGGGCGTATGGCTACACCTTC.

The rearrangement uses TRBV11-3 and TRBJ2-3; 8 nucleotides align to TRBD1. CDR1 is SGHNT and CDR2 is YENEEA in the germline V gene. The CDR3 runs 15 residues. Losses at the gene ends were 5 bases for V and 6 bases for J; bases not matched to a gene: 10. CDR3 DNA: TGTGCCAGCAGCCCCCAGACAGGGGTGGGGGATACGCAGTATTTT. The encoded protein is CASSPQTGVGDTQYF. Looking up the rest from reference TRBV11-3 and TRBJ2-3 gives the full variable domain: EAGVVQSPRYKIIEKKQPVAFWCNPISGHNTLYWYLQNLGQGPELLIRYENEEAVDDSQLPKDRFSAERLKGVDSTLKIQPAELGDSAVYLCASSPQTGVGDTQYFGPGTRLTVL.

The chain is built from TRBV7-2 and TRBJ2-3; D perhaps matches TRBD2 (6 bases). V lost 2 bases and J 4 bases, leaving 19 bases between the germline ends. Germline V gene sequence: CDR1 SGHTA, CDR2 FQGNSA. The CDR3 runs 17 residues. The CDR3 DNA sequence: TGTGCCAGCAGCTTAACATCACTAGCCTTAGGCCCAGATACGCAGTATTTT. Its translation: CASSLTSLALGPDTQYF.

There are many counts of this clonotype. The rearrangement uses TRBV7-2 and TRBJ2-7; D unclear. Germline loops: CDR1 SGHTA, CDR2 FQGNSA. V lost 3 bases, J lost 3 bases, and 9 bases lay in between. The CDR3 loop spans 13 amino acids. The CDR3 region is CASSLSGDYEQYF. CDR3 in DNA: TGTGCCAGCAGCTTGTCTGGGGACTACGAGCAGTACTTC.

Only a few counts were recorded for this clonotype. A clone one base away is much larger, so this may be a read error. CDR3: CSASLPGLAGSDTRYF. The DNA of the CDR3 is TGCAGTGCTAGCCTCCCGGGACTAGCGGGGTCAGATACGCGGTATTTT. The chain combines TRBV20-1 with TRBJ2-3; 13 nucleotides line up with TRBD2. Germline V gives CDR1 DFQATT, CDR2 SNEGSKA (reference sequence). The CDR3 covers 16 residues.

V gene TRBV29-1 combines with J gene TRBJ2-2, with 10 nucleotides matching TRBD1. This CDR3 contains 15 residues. Germline lookup yields CDR1 SQVTM and CDR2 ANQGSEA. V lost 7 bases and J lost 4; bases outside the gene matches: 9. The CDR3 sequence: CSAGRGQGITGELFF. DNA for the CDR3: TGCAGCGCCGGGAGGGGACAGGGGATCACCGGGGAGCTGTTTTTT.

The J gene is TRBJ2-2, the V gene TRBV2, with TRBD2 as a possible D gene (7 bases). The CDR3 runs 16 residues. Trimming took 2 bases from V and 7 from J, leaving 17 bases between them. Germline assignment: CDR1 SNHLY and CDR2 FYNNEI. CDR3 sequence (DNA): TGTGCCAGCAGTGAAAACGGGGGGCTGACAAGCGGGGAGCTGTTTTTT. It encodes CASSENGGLTSGELFF.

V gene TRBV20-1 combines with J gene TRBJ2-3; 10 nucleotides line up with TRBD2. The V gene end was trimmed by 1 base and the J gene end by 3 bases; junction bases not matched to a gene: 4. The CDR3 length is 15 residues. Germline CDR1 and CDR2: DFQATT and SNEGSKA (reference sequence). CDR3 in amino acids: CSARAGSGRTDTQYF. For the CDR3, the DNA is TGCAGTGCTAGAGCCGGTAGCGGGAGGACAGATACGCAGTATTTT.

This clonotype was counted at least ten times. V is TRBV7-2 and J is TRBJ2-3, with 10 bases matching TRBD2. Germline values: CDR1 SGHTA, CDR2 FQGNSA. The CDR3 sequence is 15 residues long. J lost 4 bases, V lost 4 bases, and 5 bases had no gene match. The chain's CDR3 is CASSSLAGAPDTQYF. CDR3 DNA sequence: TGTGCCAGCAGCTCTCTAGCGGGAGCTCCAGATACGCAGTATTTT.

The V and J genes are TRBV7-9 and TRBJ2-1; D not certain. This CDR3 contains 14 residues. Between the trimmed V and J ends, which lost 0 bases and 6 bases, there was a span of 9 bases. CDR1 and CDR2 from the germline V gene are SEHNR and FQNEAQ (reference sequence). This CDR3 is CASSLAAVVNEQFF. CDR3 in DNA: TGTGCCAGCAGCTTAGCAGCTGTGGTCAATGAGCAGTTCTTC.

The chain links TRBV20-1 to TRBJ1-4; 8 bases fit TRBD1. V dropped 3 bases and J dropped 7; count of bases not matched to a gene: 7. Germline V lookup: CDR1 DFQATT, CDR2 SNEGSKA (reference sequence). This CDR3 is built from 14 residues. The CDR3 DNA reads as TGCAGTGCTAGGTCAGGGGGCGGGGGTGAAAAACTGTTTTTT. Amino acids: CSARSGGGGEKLFF.

The gene calls are TRBV19 and TRBJ1-6; D may be TRBD1 (6 bases). Germline V lookup: CDR1 LNHDA, CDR2 SQIVND (reference sequence). Trimming left V 3 bases short and J 5 bases short, with 11 bases between. The CDR3 contains 15 residues. CDR3 sequence reads: CASSISTGHNSPLHF. For the CDR3, the DNA is TGTGCCAGTAGTATCTCGACAGGACATAATTCACCCCTCCACTTT.

This clonotype has more than one count but fewer than ten. The chain has TRBV24-1 and TRBJ2-7; 12 bases match TRBD2. This CDR3 has 15 amino acids. V was pared by 5 bases and J by 6 bases, with 7 bases of the junction left unmatched. The germline V gene has CDR1 KGHDR and CDR2 SFDVKD. CDR3 sequence reads: CATSARTSGISEQYF. The DNA for the CDR3 is TGTGCCACCAGTGCCCGGACTAGCGGGATTAGCGAGCAGTACTTC.

The gene calls are TRBV5-1 and TRBJ1-5; D gene unclear. The CDR3 extends over 14 amino acids. Per germline, CDR1 SGHRS and CDR2 YFSETQ. V lost 0 bases and J 6 bases, leaving 10 bases between the germline ends. CDR3 DNA: TGCGCCAGCAGCTTGGGAGGAGTCTTTCAGCCCCAGCATTTT. Translating it yields CASSLGGVFQPQHF.

The chain employs TRBV15 and TRBJ2-1, with D possibly called TRBD1 or TRBD2 (5 bases each). CDR3 size: 13 residues. Germline CDR1 and CDR2: LNHNV and YYDKDF (reference sequence). Trimming took off 0 bases at V and 13 bases at J, with 13 bases between the two ends. The CDR3 DNA sequence: TGTGCCACCAGCAGAGATATCAGGGAGACCCAGTTCTTC. It yields the protein CATSRDIRETQFF. The variable domain in full, with the rest retrieved from reference TRBV15 and TRBJ2-1, is DAMVIQNPRYQVTQFGKPVTLSCSQTLNHNVMYWYQQKSSQAPKLLFHYYDKDFNNEADTPDNFQSRRPNTSFCFLDIRSPGLGDTAMYLCATSRDIRETQFFGPGTRLTVL.